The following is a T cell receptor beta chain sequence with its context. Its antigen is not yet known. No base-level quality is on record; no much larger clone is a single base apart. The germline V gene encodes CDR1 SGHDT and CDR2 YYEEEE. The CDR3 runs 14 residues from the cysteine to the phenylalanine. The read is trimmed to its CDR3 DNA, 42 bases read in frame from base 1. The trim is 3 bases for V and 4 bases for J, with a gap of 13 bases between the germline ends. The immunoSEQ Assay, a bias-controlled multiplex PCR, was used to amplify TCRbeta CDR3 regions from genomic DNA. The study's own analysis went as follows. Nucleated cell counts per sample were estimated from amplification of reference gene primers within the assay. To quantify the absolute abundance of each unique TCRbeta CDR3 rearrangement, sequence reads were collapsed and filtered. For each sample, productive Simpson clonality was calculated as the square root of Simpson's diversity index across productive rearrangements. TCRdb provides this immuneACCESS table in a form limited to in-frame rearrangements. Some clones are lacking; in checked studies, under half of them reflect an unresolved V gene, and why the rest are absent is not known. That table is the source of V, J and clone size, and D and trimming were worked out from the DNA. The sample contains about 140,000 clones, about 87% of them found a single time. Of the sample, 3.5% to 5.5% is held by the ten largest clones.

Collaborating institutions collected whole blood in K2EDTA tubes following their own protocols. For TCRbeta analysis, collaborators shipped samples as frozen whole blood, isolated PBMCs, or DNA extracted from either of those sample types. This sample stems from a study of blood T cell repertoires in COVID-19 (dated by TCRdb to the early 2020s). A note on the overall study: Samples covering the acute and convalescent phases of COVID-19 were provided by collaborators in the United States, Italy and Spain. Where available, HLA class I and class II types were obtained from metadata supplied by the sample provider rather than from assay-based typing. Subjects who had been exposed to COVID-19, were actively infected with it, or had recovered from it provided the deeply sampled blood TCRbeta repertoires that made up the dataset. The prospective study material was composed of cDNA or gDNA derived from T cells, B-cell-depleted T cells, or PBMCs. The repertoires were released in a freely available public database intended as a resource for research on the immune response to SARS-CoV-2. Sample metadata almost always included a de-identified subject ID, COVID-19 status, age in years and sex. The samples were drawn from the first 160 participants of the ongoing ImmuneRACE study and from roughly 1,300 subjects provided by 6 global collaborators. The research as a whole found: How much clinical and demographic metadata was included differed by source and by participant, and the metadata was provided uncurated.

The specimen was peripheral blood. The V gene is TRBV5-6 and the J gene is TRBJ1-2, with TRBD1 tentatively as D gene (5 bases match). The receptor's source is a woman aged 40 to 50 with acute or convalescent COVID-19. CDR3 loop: CASSYTRAIYGYTF. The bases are TGTGCCAGCAGCTATACCAGGGCCATCTATGGCTACACCTTC.